This T cell receptor (beta chain) was documented in a study of blood T cell repertoires in COVID-19. Profiled with immunoSEQ multiplex PCR; TCRdb holds only in-frame clones, not every one. The sample carries 110,000 to 150,000 clones, around 80% recorded once. V dropped 3 bases and J dropped 13; count of bases not matched to a gene: 5. The CDR3 has 12 residues. Per the germline V gene, CDR1 is MNHEY and CDR2 is SMNVEV (reference sequence). This receptor was taken from a man aged 65 to 85 who had recovered from COVID-19. The J gene is TRBJ2-1, the V gene TRBV27; 8 nucleotides agree with TRBD1. Specimen: peripheral blood. The CDR3 loop reads CASSFAGTGQFF. As DNA, the CDR3 is TGTGCCAGCAGTTTCGCCGGGACAGGTCAGTTCTTC.